This TCR beta chain was sequenced in a study of T cell responses to AZD1222 COVID-19 vaccine. Study-wide findings and caveats: Clonal diversity was possibly underestimated; the donors were predominantly white British and more often female. Two AZD1222 doses significantly raised spike-specific TCR breadth and depth over controls.

CDR1 and CDR2 (germline): ENHRY, SYGVKD. The V gene lost 0 bases and the J gene lost 7 bases, with 12 bases spanning the gap. This CDR3 comprises 14 residues. Comments on this clone: No antigen is known for it.

Sequencing was performed with immunoSEQ multiplex PCR; in TCRdb, only in-frame clones are kept and a portion is missing. The repertoire holds around 150,000 clones, with approximately 89% as singletons. V gene TRBV10-3 combines with J gene TRBJ1-2; tentative D call: TRBD1 (5 bases). The material was peripheral blood, obtained on day 0 of MenACWY control vaccination. The clonotype originates from an adult in good health. CDR3 region: CAISESTAGGGYTF. In nucleotides, the CDR3 is TGTGCCATCAGTGAGTCTACGGCGGGGGGTGGCTACACCTTC.